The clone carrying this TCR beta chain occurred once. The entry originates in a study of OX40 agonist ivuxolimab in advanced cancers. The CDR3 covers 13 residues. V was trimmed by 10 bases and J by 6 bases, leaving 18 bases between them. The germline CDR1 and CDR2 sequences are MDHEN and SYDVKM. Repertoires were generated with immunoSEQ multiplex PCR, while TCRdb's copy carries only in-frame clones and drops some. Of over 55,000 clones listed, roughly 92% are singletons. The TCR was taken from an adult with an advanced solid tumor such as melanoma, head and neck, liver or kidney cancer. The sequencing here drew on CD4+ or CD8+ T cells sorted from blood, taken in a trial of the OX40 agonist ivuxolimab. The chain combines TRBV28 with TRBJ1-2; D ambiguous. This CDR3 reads CATYPGNLNGYTF. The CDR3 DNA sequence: TGTGCCACCTACCCCGGGAACCTTAATGGCTACACCTTC.